The 32 T cell receptor beta chains presented below share a single source sample, sequenced in a study of graft-versus-host responses after intestinal transplantation. Sequencing used immunoSEQ multiplex PCR; TCRdb keeps in-frame clones, though not all of them. The sample shows around 38,000 clones, about four fifths of them seen only once. Sequencing used PBMCs, obtained roughly 1,000 days after transplant. These receptors all come from a human patient who received an intestinal transplant, so some T cells may come from the graft donor.

CDR3 sequence reads: CASSSPGGATDTQYF. DNA of the CDR3: TGTGCCAGCAGTTCCCCGGGGGGGGCAACAGATACGCAGTATTTT. J is TRBJ2-3 and V is TRBV28; TRBD2 agrees at 8 bases. After removal of 4 bases from V and 3 bases from J, the junction contained 6 bases not matched to a gene. This CDR3 region has 15 residues. The V gene's germline CDR1 is MDHEN and CDR2 SYDVKM.

V gene TRBV5-1 combines with J gene TRBJ1-2, with 7 bases aligning to TRBD1. The CDR3 sequence is 14 residues long. Germline CDR1 reads SGHRS; CDR2 reads YFSETQ. V trimming: 4 bases; J trimming: 6 bases; junction bases outside the gene matches: 9. The CDR3 DNA reads TGCGCCAGCAGCCCAGAGACAGGGACGGATGGCTACACCTTC. It encodes CASSPETGTDGYTF.

V is TRBV11-3 and J is TRBJ1-5, with D possibly TRBD1 on 6 matching bases. V was clipped by 8 bases and J by 4 bases, with 15 bases between them. From germline, CDR1 is SGHNT and CDR2 YENEEA. The CDR3 loop spans 14 amino acids. CDR3: CASGPRGVNQPQHF. CDR3 in DNA: TGTGCCAGCGGGCCTAGGGGGGTAAATCAGCCCCAGCATTTT.

The chain couples TRBV18 to TRBJ1-5; D may be TRBD1 (6 bases). The V end was cut by 1 base, the J end by 5 bases, with 15 bases between. This CDR3 comprises 16 residues. Per the germline V gene, CDR1 is KGHSH and CDR2 is LQKENI. The CDR3 DNA reads as TGTGCCAGCTCACCACTGGGGGGGCCGGCCCATCAGCCCCAGCATTTT. This sequence encodes CASSPLGGPAHQPQHF.

The genes are TRBV4-1 and TRBJ2-2; TRBD2 matches 12 bases. The CDR3 is 19 amino acids. From germline, CDR1 is MGHRA and CDR2 YSYEKL. J lost 5 bases, V lost 4 bases, and 14 bases had no gene match. The CDR3 nucleotides read TGCGCCAGCAGCCCAAGATCAGCGCTAGCGGGGGGGCCTACCGGGGAGCTGTTTTTT. Encoded protein: CASSPRSALAGGPTGELFF.

The chain carries TRBV27 and TRBJ2-4; TRBD2 might be the D (6 bases). CDR3 length: 15 amino acids. Germline V CDR1 and CDR2: MNHEY, SMNVEV (reference sequence). Deletions cut 2 bases from V and 5 bases from J, with 13 bases between. The CDR3 nucleotides read TGTGCCAGCAGTTTAAGCGGGCGGCCCCAAAACATTCAGTACTTC. This translates into CASSLSGRPQNIQYF.

The V and J genes are TRBV25-1 and TRBJ2-1; D is possibly TRBD1 or TRBD2 (7 bases each). The germline CDR1 and CDR2 sequences are MGHDK and SYGVNS. V lost 7 bases and J lost 7, with 11 bases in between. CDR3 size: 12 residues. The CDR3 spells CASTGGENEQFF. DNA for the CDR3: TGTGCCAGCACAGGGGGGGAGAATGAGCAGTTCTTC. The complete variable domain, with remaining parts taken from reference TRBV25-1 and TRBJ2-1, reads EADIYQTPRYLVIGTGKKITLECSQTMGHDKMYWYQQDPGMELHLIHYSYGVNSTEKGDLSSESTVSRIRTEHFPLTLESARPSHTSQYLCASTGGENEQFFGPGTRLTVL.

V is TRBV5-4 and J is TRBJ2-6; the D gene is possibly TRBD1 (6 bases). In germline, CDR1 is SGHNT, CDR2 YYREEE (reference sequence). This CDR3 has 15 residues. V gave up 4 bases and J gave up 4 bases, with 12 bases separating them. The CDR3 sequence: CASSPRQVGANVLTF. The CDR3 DNA reads TGTGCCAGCAGCCCTCGACAGGTCGGGGCCAACGTCCTGACTTTC. The variable domain in full, with the rest retrieved from reference TRBV5-4 and TRBJ2-6, is ETGVTQSPTHLIKTRGQQVTLRCSSQSGHNTVSWYQQALGQGPQFIFQYYREEENGRGNFPPRFSGLQFPNYSSELNVNALELDDSALYLCASSPRQVGANVLTFGAGSRLTVL.

This clone was seen a handful of times. V is TRBV5-4 and J is TRBJ2-2; D unresolved. The CDR3 has 14 amino acids. Germline CDR1 is SGHNT and CDR2 is YYREEE (reference sequence). Trimming cost V 4 bases and J 6 bases, with 13 bases left between them. In DNA, the CDR3 is TGTGCCAGCAGCGCGCTTGATGAGCCCGGGGAGCTGTTTTTT. The encoded protein is CASSALDEPGELFF.

This clone was recorded once. The rearrangement uses TRBV11-2 and TRBJ2-2, with no clear D. From germline, CDR1 is SGHAT and CDR2 FQNNGV. The CDR3 spans 15 residues. The germline V and J ends were trimmed by 3 bases and 5 bases, with 13 bases remaining between them. The CDR3 loop is CASSFSRAATGELFF. DNA for the CDR3: TGTGCCAGCAGCTTTTCAAGGGCGGCTACCGGGGAGCTGTTTTTT.

The chain recombines TRBV19 with TRBJ1-2; a possible D gene is TRBD1 (5 bases). Germline V lookup: CDR1 LNHDA, CDR2 SQIVND (reference sequence). Trimming pared 4 bases from V and 5 bases from J, leaving 14 bases between. This CDR3 has 14 amino acids. CDR3 loop: CASSKGPATYGYTF. The DNA for the CDR3 is TGTGCCAGTAGTAAGGGACCCGCAACATATGGCTACACCTTC.

A note on this clone: One end of the junction fails to match germline, which may point to a read error. The same CDR3 is also encoded by other DNA sequences in this sample. V usage is TRBV5-1 and J usage is TRBJ2-5; 11 positions match TRBD1. This CDR3 is built from 15 residues. Germline-derived CDR1 and CDR2 are SGHRS and YFSETQ. The CDR3 spells CASSSGQGARETQYF. As DNA, the CDR3 is TGTGCCAGCAGTTCCGGACAGGGGGCAAGGGAGACCCAGTACTTC.

V usage is TRBV27 and J usage is TRBJ1-2; TRBD1 is a possible D gene (6 bases). Germline assignment: CDR1 MNHEY and CDR2 SMNVEV (reference sequence). CDR3 length: 13 amino acids. Trimming left V 6 bases short and J 4 bases short, with 12 bases between. The CDR3, as DNA: TGTGCCAGCAGCCAGGGGCAGATCTATGGCTACACCTTC. This translates into CASSQGQIYGYTF.

The chain carries TRBV7-3 and TRBJ2-1, with TRBD2 matching over 8 bases. The germline V gene has CDR1 SGHTA and CDR2 FQGTGA. The trim removed 2 bases at V and 4 bases at J, leaving 7 bases unmatched. The CDR3 totals 16 residues. CDR3 amino acids: CASSLVAGLPYNEQFF. The CDR3 bases are TGTGCCAGCAGCTTAGTAGCGGGACTGCCGTACAATGAGCAGTTCTTC.

The chain has TRBV6-6 and TRBJ2-5; TRBD1 agrees at 9 bases. V dropped 2 bases and J dropped 4; count of bases not matched to a gene: 5. Germline CDR1 and CDR2: MNHNY and SVGAGI (reference sequence). CDR3 length equals 15 residues. Here the CDR3 reads CASSYPGQGRETQYF. The CDR3 DNA is TGTGCCAGCAGTTACCCGGGACAGGGTAGAGAGACCCAGTACTTC.

The chain has TRBV7-9 and TRBJ2-3, with D unresolved. This CDR3 comprises 15 residues. The germline V and J ends were trimmed by 6 bases and 2 bases, with 15 bases remaining between them. The germline CDR1 and CDR2 sequences are SEHNR and FQNEAQ (reference sequence). Written as DNA, the CDR3 is TGTGCCAGCAGACCCCAGACGGGCTTCACAGATACGCAGTATTTT. Translation gives CASRPQTGFTDTQYF.

The chain couples TRBV5-5 to TRBJ1-1, with 11 bases aligning to TRBD1. This CDR3 region has 15 residues. Germline V gene lookup returns CDR1 SGHKS and CDR2 YYEKEE (reference sequence). With V trimmed by 5 bases and J by 4 bases, 7 bases remained unmatched. In DNA, the CDR3 is TGTGCCAGCAGACCGGACAGGGGGCGCAGCACTGAAGCTTTCTTT. Translated: CASRPDRGRSTEAFF.

This clone was detected only once. The rearrangement links TRBV9 to TRBJ2-1; D possibly uses TRBD1 or TRBD2 (5 bases each). The germline V and J ends were trimmed by 0 bases and 10 bases, with 17 bases remaining between them. CDR1 is SGDLS and CDR2 is YYNGEE in the germline V gene. The CDR3 totals 15 residues. The CDR3 nucleotides are TGTGCCAGCAGCGTAGGGACCCCGGGCGAGGGGGAGCAGTTCTTC. It encodes CASSVGTPGEGEQFF.

This rearrangement joins TRBV19 to TRBJ1-1, with D unclear. Trimming took 5 bases from V and 1 from J, leaving 5 bases between them. CDR3 length: 12 amino acids. The germline V gene has CDR1 LNHDA and CDR2 SQIVND (reference sequence). The CDR3 spells CASSVGNTEAFF. The CDR3 DNA sequence: TGTGCCAGTAGTGTGGGGAACACTGAAGCTTTCTTT.

The V gene is TRBV28, the J gene TRBJ2-5, with 7 bases aligning to TRBD2. CDR3 length: 15 residues. J lost 0 bases, V lost 8 bases, and 9 bases had no gene match. Germline lookup yields CDR1 MDHEN and CDR2 SYDVKM. Here the CDR3 reads CASQRTGGDQETQYF. The CDR3 region has the DNA TGTGCCAGCCAAAGGACGGGGGGAGACCAAGAGACCCAGTACTTC.

The chain joins TRBV6-1 to TRBJ2-2; TRBD2 might be the D (6 bases). From germline, CDR1 is MNHNS and CDR2 SASEGT. The CDR3 spans 16 residues. Trimming took 2 bases from V and 7 from J, leaving 17 bases between them. The CDR3 DNA reads TGTGCCAGCAGTGAACCGAGGGCAGGGAGGCACGGGGAGCTGTTTTTT. It specifies CASSEPRAGRHGELFF.

CDR3 amino acids: CASSPRGGTGLYEQYF. The CDR3 coding sequence is TGTGCCAGCAGCCCCCGGGGGGGGACAGGGCTATACGAGCAGTACTTC. The rearrangement joins TRBV27 to TRBJ2-7, with D perhaps matching TRBD1 (9 bases). CDR3 length equals 16 residues. Germline CDR1 and CDR2: MNHEY and SMNVEV (reference sequence). V dropped 6 bases and J dropped 4 bases, with 22 bases sitting between them.

This clone was observed a few times. The chain employs TRBV6-1 and TRBJ2-3; 11 nucleotides align to TRBD2. CDR1 MNHNS and CDR2 SASEGT come from the germline V gene. Unmatched junction bases numbered 5, after V lost 10 bases and J lost 2 bases. The CDR3 totals 14 residues. The CDR3 spells CATGTSGTTDTQYF. In DNA form, the CDR3 reads TGTGCCACCGGGACTAGCGGAACCACAGATACGCAGTATTTT.

The rearrangement links TRBV5-5 to TRBJ1-1; TRBD1 matches at 8 bases. The CDR3 runs to 13 residues. Germline CDR1 is SGHKS and CDR2 is YYEKEE (reference sequence). Trimming took 4 bases from V and 2 from J; bases not matched to a gene: 1. This CDR3 reads CASSQGANTEAFF. The CDR3, as DNA: TGTGCCAGCAGCCAGGGGGCCAACACTGAAGCTTTCTTT.

V usage is TRBV19 and J usage is TRBJ1-4; no definite D call. Germline CDR1 and CDR2: LNHDA and SQIVND (reference sequence). V gave up 5 bases and J gave up 0 bases, with 13 bases separating them. The CDR3 has 16 residues. The CDR3, as DNA: TGTGCCAGTAGTGGAGGTGAGGAGGCAACTAATGAAAAACTGTTTTTT. Its translation: CASSGGEEATNEKLFF.

The chain combines TRBV19 with TRBJ1-1, with D uncertain. The CDR3 is 16 amino acids. Trimming left V 3 bases short and J 0 bases short, with 14 bases between. CDR1 is LNHDA, CDR2 SQIVND, per germline (reference sequence). Written as DNA, the CDR3 is TGTGCCAGTAGTATCCTGTGGAGGAGCCTGAACACTGAAGCTTTCTTT. Protein: CASSILWRSLNTEAFF.

The J gene is TRBJ2-7, the V gene TRBV29-1; D not resolved. Germline lookup yields CDR1 SQVTM and CDR2 ANQGSEA. With 7 bases removed from V and 4 bases from J, the gap between germline ends came to 17 bases. CDR3 length: 13 residues. CDR3 nucleotides: TGCAGCGCCCAGACTCCTCCTCTATACGAGCAGTACTTC. Residues: CSAQTPPLYEQYF.

V is TRBV27 and J is TRBJ2-1; 11 nucleotides align to TRBD2. V trimming: 5 bases; J trimming: 7 bases; junction bases outside the gene matches: 4. The germline CDR1 and CDR2 sequences are MNHEY and SMNVEV (reference sequence). The CDR3 has 14 amino acids. CDR3 coding DNA: TGTGCCAGCAGTCCTAGCGGGAGGAGGAATGAGCAGTTCTTC. Translated, it gives CASSPSGRRNEQFF.

The chain links TRBV6-5 to TRBJ1-2, with 8 bases aligning to TRBD1. Trimming at V came to 2 bases and at J to 8 bases, leaving 4 bases not matched to a gene. The CDR3 totals 13 residues. Germline lookup yields CDR1 MNHEY and CDR2 SVGAGI. The CDR3 DNA follows: TGTGCCAGCAGTTACCTAACAGGGGGGGGCTACACCTTC. It codes for CASSYLTGGGYTF.

The rearrangement uses TRBV30 and TRBJ2-7, with D tentatively TRBD2 (5 bases). CDR1 is GTSNPN, CDR2 SVGIG, per germline (reference sequence). The CDR3 covers 12 residues. Trimming took 0 bases from V and 5 from J, leaving 8 bases between them. CDR3 in DNA: TGTGCCTGGAGTGTAGGGAGAGACGAGCAGTACTTC. This gives the protein CAWSVGRDEQYF.

The V call is TRBV27, the J call TRBJ2-5, with D unresolved. V was pared by 0 bases and J by 4 bases, with 6 bases between. Germline CDR1 MNHEY, CDR2 SMNVEV (reference sequence). The CDR3 is made up of 13 amino acids. This CDR3 reads CASSLSALETQYF. In DNA, the CDR3 is TGTGCCAGCAGTTTATCGGCCCTAGAGACCCAGTACTTC.

V and J are TRBV5-1 and TRBJ1-4, with 9 bases lining up with TRBD1. V lost 0 bases to trimming and J lost 8 bases; unmatched junction nucleotides: 11. Germline assignment: CDR1 SGHRS and CDR2 YFSETQ. CDR3 length: 17 amino acids. The CDR3 spells CASSLGRGGTGKEKLFF. In DNA, the CDR3 is TGCGCCAGCAGCTTGGGCCGGGGAGGGACAGGGAAAGAAAAACTGTTTTTT. Full variable domain (outside the CDR3, taken from reference TRBV5-1 and TRBJ1-4): KAGVTQTPRYLIKTRGQQVTLSCSPISGHRSVSWYQQTPGQGLQFLFEYFSETQRNKGNFPGRFSGRQFSNSRSEMNVSTLELGDSALYLCASSLGRGGTGKEKLFFGSGTQLSVL.